This entry features one T cell receptor beta chain sequence. Its specificity is unknown. The CDR3 is 15 amino acids. The data originate from a study of CXCR3-negative and CXCR3-positive naive CD8 T cells. Study-wide findings and caveats: Within a donor, both naive subsets shared TRBV-TRBJ usage, unlike memory cells. TRB CDR3 hydrophobicity was greater in CXCR3-positive naive cells than in CXCR3-negative naive cells. TRB CDR3 properties indicated TCR strength, while surface CD5 was similar across naive subsets.

UMI-labeled TRB cDNA libraries were prepared by 5' RACE. After re-calling the 5' RACE reads, TCRdb lists one entry per CDR3 protein, DNA absent. Its listing shows some 54,000 distinct CDR3 sequences. The chain links TRBV12-3 or TRBV12-4 to TRBJ2-7; TCRdb gives TRBD1 as the D gene, but with no DNA this cannot be confirmed. What was sequenced was naive CXCR3+ CD8+ T cells from blood. Subset specified: CD45RO-CCR7+CD27+CD95- naive CD8+ T cells expressing CXCR3 (TNR3+). This receptor was taken from a human donor in good health. Some clones in this sample may be carry-over from other donors' samples. CDR3: CARTPGQQSSYEQYF.